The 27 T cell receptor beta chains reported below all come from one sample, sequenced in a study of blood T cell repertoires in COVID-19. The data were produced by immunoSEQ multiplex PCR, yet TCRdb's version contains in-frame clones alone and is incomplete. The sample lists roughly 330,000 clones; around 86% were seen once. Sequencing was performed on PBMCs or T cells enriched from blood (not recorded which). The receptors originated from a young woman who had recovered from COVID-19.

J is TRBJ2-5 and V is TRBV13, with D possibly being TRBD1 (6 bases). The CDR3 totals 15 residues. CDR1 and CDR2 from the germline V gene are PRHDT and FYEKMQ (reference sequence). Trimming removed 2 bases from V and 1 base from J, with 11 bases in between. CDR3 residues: CASSLKQGLQETQYF. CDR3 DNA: TGTGCCAGCAGCTTAAAACAGGGTCTCCAAGAGACCCAGTACTTC.

CDR3: CASSLGGLSTDTQYF. CDR3 DNA sequence: TGTGCCAGCAGCTTAGGGGGACTGAGCACAGATACGCAGTATTTT. The chain recombines TRBV7-9 with TRBJ2-3, with a tentative D call TRBD2 (6 bases). Trimming removed 1 base from V and 0 bases from J, with 8 bases in between. This CDR3 is built from 15 residues. Per the germline V gene, CDR1 is SEHNR and CDR2 is FQNEAQ (reference sequence).

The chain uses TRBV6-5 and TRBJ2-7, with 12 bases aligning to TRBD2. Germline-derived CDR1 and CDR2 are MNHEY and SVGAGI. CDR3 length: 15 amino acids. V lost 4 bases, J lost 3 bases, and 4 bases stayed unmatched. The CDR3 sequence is CASSSELAGGYEQYF. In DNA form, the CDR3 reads TGTGCCAGCAGTTCCGAACTAGCGGGGGGCTACGAGCAGTACTTC.

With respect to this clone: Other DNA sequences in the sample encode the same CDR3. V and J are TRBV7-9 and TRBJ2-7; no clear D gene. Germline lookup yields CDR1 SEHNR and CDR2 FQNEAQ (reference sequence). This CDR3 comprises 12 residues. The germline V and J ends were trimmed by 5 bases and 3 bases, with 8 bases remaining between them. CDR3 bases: TGTGCCAGCAGCCCTGACTTCTACGAGCAGTACTTC. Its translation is CASSPDFYEQYF. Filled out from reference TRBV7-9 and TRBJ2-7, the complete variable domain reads DTGVSQNPRHKITKRGQNVTFRCDPISEHNRLYWYRQTLGQGPEFLTYFQNEAQLEKSRLLSDRFSAERPKGSFSTLEIQRTEQGDSAMYLCASSPDFYEQYFGPGTRLTVT.

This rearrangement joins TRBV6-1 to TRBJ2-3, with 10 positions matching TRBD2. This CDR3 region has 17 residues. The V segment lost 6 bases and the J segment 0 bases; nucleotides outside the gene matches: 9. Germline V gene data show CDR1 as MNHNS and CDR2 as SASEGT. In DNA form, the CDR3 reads TGTGCCAGCAGCGAACCCGGACTAGCGGTTAGCACAGATACGCAGTATTTT. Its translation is CASSEPGLAVSTDTQYF.

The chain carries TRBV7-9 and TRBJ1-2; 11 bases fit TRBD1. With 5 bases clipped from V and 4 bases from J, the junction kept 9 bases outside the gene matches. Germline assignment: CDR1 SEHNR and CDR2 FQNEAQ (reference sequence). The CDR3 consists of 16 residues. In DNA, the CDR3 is TGTGCCAGCAGCCCATCCGGGACAGGGGGGATCTATGGCTACACCTTC. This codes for CASSPSGTGGIYGYTF.

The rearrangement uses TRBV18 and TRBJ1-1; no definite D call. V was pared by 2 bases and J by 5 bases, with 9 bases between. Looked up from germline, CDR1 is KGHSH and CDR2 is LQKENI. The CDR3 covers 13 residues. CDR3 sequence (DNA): TGTGCCAGCTCACCAGCACAGCCGACTGAAGCTTTCTTT. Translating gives CASSPAQPTEAFF.

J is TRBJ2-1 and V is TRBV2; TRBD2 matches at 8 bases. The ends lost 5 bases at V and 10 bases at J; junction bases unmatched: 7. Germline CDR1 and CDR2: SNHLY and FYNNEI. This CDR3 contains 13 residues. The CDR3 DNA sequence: TGTGCCAGCAGTCTTAGCGGGGTCTCGGAGCAGTTCTTC. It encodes CASSLSGVSEQFF.

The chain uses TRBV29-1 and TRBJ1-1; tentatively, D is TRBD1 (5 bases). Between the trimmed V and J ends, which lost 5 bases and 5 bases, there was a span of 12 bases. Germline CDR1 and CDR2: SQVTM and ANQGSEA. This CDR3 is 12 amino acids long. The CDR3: CSVLDTRTEAFF. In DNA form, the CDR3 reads TGCAGCGTTTTGGACACAAGAACTGAAGCTTTCTTT.

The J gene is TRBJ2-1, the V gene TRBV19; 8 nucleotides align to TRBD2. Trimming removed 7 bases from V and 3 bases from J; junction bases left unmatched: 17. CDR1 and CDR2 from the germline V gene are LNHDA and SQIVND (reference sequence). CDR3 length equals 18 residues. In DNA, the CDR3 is TGTGCCAGTACCCTCTCAGGAGCTAGCGGGTTCGGCTACAATGAGCAGTTCTTC. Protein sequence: CASTLSGASGFGYNEQFF.

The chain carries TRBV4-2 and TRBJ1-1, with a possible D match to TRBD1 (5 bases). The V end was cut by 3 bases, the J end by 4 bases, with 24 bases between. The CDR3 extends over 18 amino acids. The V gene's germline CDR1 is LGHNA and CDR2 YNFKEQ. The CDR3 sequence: CASSHDFNGGGTGTEAFF. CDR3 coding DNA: TGTGCCAGCAGCCACGACTTCAACGGGGGAGGAACGGGCACTGAAGCTTTCTTT.

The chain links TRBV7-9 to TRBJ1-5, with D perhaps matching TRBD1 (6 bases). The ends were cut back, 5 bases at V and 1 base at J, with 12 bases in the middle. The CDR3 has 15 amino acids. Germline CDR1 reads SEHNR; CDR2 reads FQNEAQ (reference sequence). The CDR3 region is CASSQNRESNQPQHF. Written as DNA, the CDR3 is TGTGCCAGCAGCCAAAACAGGGAGAGCAATCAGCCCCAGCATTTT.

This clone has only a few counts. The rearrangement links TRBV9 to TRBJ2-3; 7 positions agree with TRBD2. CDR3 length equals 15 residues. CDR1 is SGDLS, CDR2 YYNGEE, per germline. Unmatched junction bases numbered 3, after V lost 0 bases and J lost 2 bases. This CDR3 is CASSVGAGVTDTQYF. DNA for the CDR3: TGTGCCAGCAGCGTAGGGGCGGGGGTCACAGATACGCAGTATTTT.

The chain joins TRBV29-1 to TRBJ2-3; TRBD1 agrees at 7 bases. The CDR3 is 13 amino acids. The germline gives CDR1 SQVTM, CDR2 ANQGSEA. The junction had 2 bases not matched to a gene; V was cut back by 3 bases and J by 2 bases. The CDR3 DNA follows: TGCAGCGTTGACAGGGGGTTCACAGATACGCAGTATTTT. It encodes CSVDRGFTDTQYF.

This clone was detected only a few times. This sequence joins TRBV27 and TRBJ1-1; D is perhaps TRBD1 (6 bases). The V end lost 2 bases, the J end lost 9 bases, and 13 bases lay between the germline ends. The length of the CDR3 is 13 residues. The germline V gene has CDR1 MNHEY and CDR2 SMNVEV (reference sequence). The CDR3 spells CASSLQGSPQAFF. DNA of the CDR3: TGTGCCAGCAGTTTACAGGGGTCCCCCCAAGCTTTCTTT.

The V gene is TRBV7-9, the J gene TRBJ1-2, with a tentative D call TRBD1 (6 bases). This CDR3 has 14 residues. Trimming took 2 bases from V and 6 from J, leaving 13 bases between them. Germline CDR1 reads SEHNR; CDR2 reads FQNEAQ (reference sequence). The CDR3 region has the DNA TGTGCCAGCAGCTTACCCCCAGGGGTCGATGGCTACACCTTC. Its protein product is CASSLPPGVDGYTF.

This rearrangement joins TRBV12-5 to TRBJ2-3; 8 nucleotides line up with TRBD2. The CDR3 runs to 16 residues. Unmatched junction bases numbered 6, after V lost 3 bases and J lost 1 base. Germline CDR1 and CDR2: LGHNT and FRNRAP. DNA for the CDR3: TGTGCTAGTGGTTTCCTACCGACTAGCGGCACAGATACGCAGTATTTT. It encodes CASGFLPTSGTDTQYF.

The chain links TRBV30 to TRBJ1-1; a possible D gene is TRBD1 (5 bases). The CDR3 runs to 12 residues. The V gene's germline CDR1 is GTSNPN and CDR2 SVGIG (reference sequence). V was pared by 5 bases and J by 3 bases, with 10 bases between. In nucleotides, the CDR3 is TGTGCCTGGGATGGGACTTACACTGAAGCTTTCTTT. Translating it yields CAWDGTYTEAFF.

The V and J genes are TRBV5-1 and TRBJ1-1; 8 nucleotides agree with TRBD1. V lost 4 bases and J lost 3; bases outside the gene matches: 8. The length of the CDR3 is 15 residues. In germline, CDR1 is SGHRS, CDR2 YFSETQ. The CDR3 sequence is CASSILTGGHTEAFF. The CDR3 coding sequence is TGCGCCAGCAGCATACTTACAGGGGGGCACACTGAAGCTTTCTTT.

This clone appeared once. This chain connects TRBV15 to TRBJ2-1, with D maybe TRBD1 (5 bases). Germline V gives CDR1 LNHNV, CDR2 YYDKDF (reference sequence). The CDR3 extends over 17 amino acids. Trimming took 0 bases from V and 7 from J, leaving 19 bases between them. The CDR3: CATSREGPGLNGNEQFF. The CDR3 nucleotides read TGTGCCACCAGCAGAGAGGGTCCAGGGTTAAATGGAAATGAGCAGTTCTTC.

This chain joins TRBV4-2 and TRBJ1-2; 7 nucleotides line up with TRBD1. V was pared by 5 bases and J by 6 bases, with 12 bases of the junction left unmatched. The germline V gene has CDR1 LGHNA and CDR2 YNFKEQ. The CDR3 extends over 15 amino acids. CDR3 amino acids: CASSVDLRQGDGYTF. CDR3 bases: TGTGCCAGCAGCGTGGATCTGAGACAGGGCGATGGCTACACCTTC.

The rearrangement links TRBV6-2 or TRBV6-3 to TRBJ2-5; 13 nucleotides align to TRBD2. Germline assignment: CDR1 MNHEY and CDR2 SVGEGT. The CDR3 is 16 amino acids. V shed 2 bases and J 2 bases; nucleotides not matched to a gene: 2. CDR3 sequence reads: CASSYATSGGQETQYF. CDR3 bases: TGTGCCAGCAGTTACGCGACTAGCGGGGGGCAAGAGACCCAGTACTTC.

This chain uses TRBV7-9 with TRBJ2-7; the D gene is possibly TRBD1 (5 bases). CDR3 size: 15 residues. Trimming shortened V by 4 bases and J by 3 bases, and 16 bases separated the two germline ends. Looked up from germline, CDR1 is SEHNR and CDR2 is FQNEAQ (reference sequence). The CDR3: CASSSEDSFSYEQYF. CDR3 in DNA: TGTGCCAGCAGCTCCGAAGACAGTTTTAGCTACGAGCAGTACTTC. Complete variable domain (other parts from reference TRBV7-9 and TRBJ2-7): DTGVSQNPRHKITKRGQNVTFRCDPISEHNRLYWYRQTLGQGPEFLTYFQNEAQLEKSRLLSDRFSAERPKGSFSTLEIQRTEQGDSAMYLCASSSEDSFSYEQYFGPGTRLTVT.

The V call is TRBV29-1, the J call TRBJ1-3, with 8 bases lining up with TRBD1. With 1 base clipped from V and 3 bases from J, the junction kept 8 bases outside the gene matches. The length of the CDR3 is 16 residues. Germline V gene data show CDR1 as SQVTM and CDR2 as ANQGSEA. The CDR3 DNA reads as TGCAGCGTTGAAGCCCTCCCTGACAGGGGTGGAAACACCATATATTTT. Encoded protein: CSVEALPDRGGNTIYF.

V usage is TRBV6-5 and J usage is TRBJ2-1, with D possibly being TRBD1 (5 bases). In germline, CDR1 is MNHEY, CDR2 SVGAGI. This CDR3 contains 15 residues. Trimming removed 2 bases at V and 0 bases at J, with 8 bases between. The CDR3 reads CASSYGAPSYNEQFF. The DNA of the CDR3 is TGTGCCAGCAGTTACGGGGCCCCCTCCTACAATGAGCAGTTCTTC.

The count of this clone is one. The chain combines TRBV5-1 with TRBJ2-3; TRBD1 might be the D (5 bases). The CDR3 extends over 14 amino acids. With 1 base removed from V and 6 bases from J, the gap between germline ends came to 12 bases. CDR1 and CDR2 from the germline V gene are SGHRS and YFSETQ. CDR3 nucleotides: TGCGCCAGCAGCTTGTTTCGCAGGGATGATACGCAGTATTTT. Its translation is CASSLFRRDDTQYF.

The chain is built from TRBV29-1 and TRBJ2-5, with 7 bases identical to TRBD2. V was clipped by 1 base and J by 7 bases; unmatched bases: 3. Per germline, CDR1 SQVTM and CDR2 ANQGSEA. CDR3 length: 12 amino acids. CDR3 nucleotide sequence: TGCAGCGTTGAAGGGACTAGGAGGACCCAGTACTTC. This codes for CSVEGTRRTQYF.